These T cell receptor beta chains were read from a single sample in a study of CXCR3-negative and CXCR3-positive naive CD8 T cells. TCRdb reprocessed the 5' RACE reads and stores each CDR3 protein as one record, lacking DNA. Its clone listing holds roughly 86,000 distinct CDR3 sequences. Sequenced sample: naive CXCR3- CD8+ T cells from blood. The receptors derive from a human donor in good health. Some clones in this sample may be carry-over from other donors' samples. The CDR3 runs from the conserved cysteine through the conserved F or W.

TRBJ2-1 TRBV12-3/TRBV12-4 CASTPVSSYNEQFF
TRBJ1-2 TRBV5-8 CASSLLISQNYGYTF
TRBJ2-5 TRBV29-1 CSVEAGDAQETQYF
TRBJ2-7 TRBV7-9 CASSSTGQGYEQYF
TRBJ1-1 TRBV29-1 CSVLTGGQAFF
TRBJ2-3 TRBV7-9 CASLGGDSFTDTQYF
TRBJ1-5 TRBV12-5 CASGLWPNNQPQHF
TRBJ2-1 TRBV7-9 CASSQFGDSSYNEQFF
TRBJ2-7 TRBV7-9 CASSQHRVQPYEQYF
TRBJ2-5 TRBV19 CASSEDRQTQYF
TRBJ2-2 TRBV2 CASSEEGTEAGGSVWDTGELFF
TRBJ1-3 TRBV9 CASSVGGRSSGNTIYF
TRBJ1-1 TRBV20-1 CSARGPTEAFF